This TCR beta chain is drawn from a study of CD8+CD57+ T cells in acquired aplastic anemia. Template material for TCR beta VDJ and CDR3 profiling consisted of genomic DNA. Each CDR3 protein gets one entry after TCRdb re-called the reads with MiXCR. This sample has around 150,000 distinct CDR3 sequences, with roughly 40% found just once. The material sequenced was sorted CD4+, CD8+, or CD8+CD57+ T cells (not recorded which) from PBMCs. The origin of this receptor is a human donor in good health, serving as a control.

In nucleotides, the CDR3 is TGTGCCAGCAGCCGGTCCGGGGGGGCTACCTACAATGAGCAGTTCTTC. Translation: CASSRSGGATYNEQFF. The rearrangement joins TRBV5-4 to TRBJ2-1; 8 bases map to TRBD2. Germline CDR1 and CDR2: SGHNT and YYREEE (reference sequence). The CDR3 runs 16 residues. With 4 bases clipped from V and 2 bases from J, the junction kept 8 bases outside the gene matches.